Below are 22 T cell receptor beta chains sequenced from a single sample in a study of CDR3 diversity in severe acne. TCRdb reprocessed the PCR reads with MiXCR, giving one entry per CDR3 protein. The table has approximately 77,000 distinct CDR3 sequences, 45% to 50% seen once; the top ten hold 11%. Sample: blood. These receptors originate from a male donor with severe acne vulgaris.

As DNA, the CDR3 is TGTGCCGCACGGTGGGACAAAGATAATGAAAAACTGTTTTTT. Translating it yields CAARWDKDNEKLFF. This rearrangement joins TRBV24-1 to TRBJ1-4; a possible D gene is TRBD1 (6 bases). V lost 12 bases to trimming and J lost 4 bases, with 17 bases between them. The germline gives CDR1 KGHDR, CDR2 SFDVKD. CDR3 length equals 14 residues.

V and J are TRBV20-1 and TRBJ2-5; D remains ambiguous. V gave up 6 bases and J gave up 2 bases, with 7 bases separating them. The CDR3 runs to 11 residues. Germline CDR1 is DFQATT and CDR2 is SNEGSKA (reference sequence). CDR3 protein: CSATGQETQYF. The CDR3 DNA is TGCAGTGCCACCGGGCAAGAGACCCAGTACTTC.

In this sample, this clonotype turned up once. The CDR3 loop reads CASSSHREGYGYTF. In DNA form, the CDR3 reads TGTGCCAGCAGCTCCCACAGGGAAGGCTATGGCTACACCTTC. The J gene is TRBJ1-2, the V gene TRBV7-2; TRBD1 might be the D (6 bases). CDR1 SGHTA and CDR2 FQGNSA come from the germline V gene. This CDR3 spans 14 amino acids. V dropped 4 bases and J dropped 4 bases, with 13 bases sitting between them. Combining the CDR3 with reference TRBV7-2 and TRBJ1-2 gives the whole variable domain GAGVSQSPSNKVTEKGKDVELRCDPISGHTALYWYRQSLGQGLEFLIYFQGNSAPDKSGLPSDRFSAERTGGSVSTLTIQRTQQEDSAVYLCASSSHREGYGYTFGSGTRLTVV.

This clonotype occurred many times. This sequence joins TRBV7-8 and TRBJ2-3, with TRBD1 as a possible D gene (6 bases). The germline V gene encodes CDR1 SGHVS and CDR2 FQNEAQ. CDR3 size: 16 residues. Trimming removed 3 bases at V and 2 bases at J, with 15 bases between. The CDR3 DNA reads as TGTGCCAGCAGCTTCGTCAGGGGTGGGGACACAGATACGCAGTATTTT. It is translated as CASSFVRGGDTDTQYF.

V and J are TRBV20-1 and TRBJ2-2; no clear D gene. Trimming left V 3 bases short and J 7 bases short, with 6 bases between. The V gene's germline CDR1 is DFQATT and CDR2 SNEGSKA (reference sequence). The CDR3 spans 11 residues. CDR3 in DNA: TGCAGTGCTAGGCTCCACGGGGAGCTGTTTTTT. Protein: CSARLHGELFF.

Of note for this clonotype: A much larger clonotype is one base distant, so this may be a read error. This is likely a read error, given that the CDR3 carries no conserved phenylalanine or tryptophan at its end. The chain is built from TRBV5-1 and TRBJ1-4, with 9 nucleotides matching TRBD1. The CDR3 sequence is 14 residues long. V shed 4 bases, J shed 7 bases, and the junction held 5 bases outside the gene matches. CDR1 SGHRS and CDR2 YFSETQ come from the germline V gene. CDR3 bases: TGCGCCAGCAGCCCGGGACAGGGTTTTGAAAAACTGTTTCTT. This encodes CASSPGQGFEKLFL.

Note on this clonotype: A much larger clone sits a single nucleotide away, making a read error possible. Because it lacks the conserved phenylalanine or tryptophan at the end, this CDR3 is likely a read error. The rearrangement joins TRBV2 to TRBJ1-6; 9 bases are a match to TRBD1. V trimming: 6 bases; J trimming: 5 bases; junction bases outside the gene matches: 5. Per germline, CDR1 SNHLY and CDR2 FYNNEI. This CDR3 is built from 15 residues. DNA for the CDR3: TGTGCCAGCAGACCCGGGACAGGGAATAATTCACCCCTCCACCTT. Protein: CASRPGTGNNSPLHL.

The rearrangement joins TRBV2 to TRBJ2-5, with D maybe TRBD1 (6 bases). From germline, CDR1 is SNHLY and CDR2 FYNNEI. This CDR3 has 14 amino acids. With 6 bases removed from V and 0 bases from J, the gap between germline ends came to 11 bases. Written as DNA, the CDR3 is TGTGCCAGCAGCTACCGGGACAACCAAGAGACCCAGTACTTC. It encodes CASSYRDNQETQYF.

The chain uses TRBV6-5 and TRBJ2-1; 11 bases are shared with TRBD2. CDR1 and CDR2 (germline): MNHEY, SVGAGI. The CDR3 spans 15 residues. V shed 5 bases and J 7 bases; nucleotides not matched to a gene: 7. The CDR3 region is CASSNSGREWNEQFF. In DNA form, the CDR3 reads TGTGCCAGCAGTAATAGCGGGAGGGAGTGGAATGAGCAGTTCTTC.

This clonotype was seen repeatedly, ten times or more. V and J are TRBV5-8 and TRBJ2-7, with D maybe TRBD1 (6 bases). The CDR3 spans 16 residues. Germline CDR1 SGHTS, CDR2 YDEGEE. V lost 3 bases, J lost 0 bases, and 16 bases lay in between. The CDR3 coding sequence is TGTGCCAGCAGCTCCCCTTCCGACAGGCCCTCCTACGAGCAGTACTTC. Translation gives CASSSPSDRPSYEQYF.

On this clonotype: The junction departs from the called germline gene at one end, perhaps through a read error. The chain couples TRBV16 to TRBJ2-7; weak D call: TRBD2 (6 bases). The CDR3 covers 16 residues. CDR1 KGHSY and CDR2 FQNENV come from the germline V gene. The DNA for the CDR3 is TGCGCCAGCAGCCCGAAATCCCCTACGGGGGCCTACGAGCAGTACTTC. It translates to CASSPKSPTGAYEQYF.

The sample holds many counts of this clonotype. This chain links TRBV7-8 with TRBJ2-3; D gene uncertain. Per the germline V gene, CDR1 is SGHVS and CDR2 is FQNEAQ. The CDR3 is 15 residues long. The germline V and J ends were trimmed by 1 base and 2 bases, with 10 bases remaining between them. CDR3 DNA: TGTGCCAGCAGCTTAGAGGGTTCGATCACAGATACGCAGTATTTT. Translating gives CASSLEGSITDTQYF.

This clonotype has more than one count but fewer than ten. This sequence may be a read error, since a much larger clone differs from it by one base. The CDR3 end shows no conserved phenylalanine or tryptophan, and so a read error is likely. CDR3: CASSATSGDYNEQFL. In nucleotides, the CDR3 is TGTGCCAGCAGTGCCACTAGCGGGGACTACAATGAGCAGTTCCTC. The chain has TRBV6-4 and TRBJ2-1, with TRBD2 matching over 10 bases. CDR1 MRHNA and CDR2 SNTAGT come from the germline V gene. This CDR3 has 15 residues. V lost 4 bases, J lost 3 bases, and 3 bases stayed unmatched.

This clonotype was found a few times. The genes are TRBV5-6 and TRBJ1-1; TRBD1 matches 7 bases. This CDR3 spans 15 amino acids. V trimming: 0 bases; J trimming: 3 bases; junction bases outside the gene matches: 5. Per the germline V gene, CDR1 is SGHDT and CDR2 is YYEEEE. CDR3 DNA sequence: TGTGCCAGCAGCTTGGGGGACAGAGCGTACACTGAAGCTTTCTTT. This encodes CASSLGDRAYTEAFF.

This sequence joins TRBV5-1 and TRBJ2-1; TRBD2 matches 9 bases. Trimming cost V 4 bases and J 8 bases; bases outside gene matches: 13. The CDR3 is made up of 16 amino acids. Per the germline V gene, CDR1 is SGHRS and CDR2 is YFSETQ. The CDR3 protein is CASSDYIAGVLHEQFF. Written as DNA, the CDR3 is TGCGCCAGCAGCGACTATATAGCGGGAGTCCTCCATGAGCAGTTCTTC.

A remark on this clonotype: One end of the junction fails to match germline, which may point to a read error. The DNA of the CDR3 is TGTGCCAGCAGGACTCCCTACAACTATGGCTACACCTTC. Amino acids: CASRTPYNYGYTF. The chain recombines TRBV10-2 with TRBJ1-2; D unclear. The CDR3 covers 13 residues. Germline-derived CDR1 and CDR2 are WSHSY and SAAADI.

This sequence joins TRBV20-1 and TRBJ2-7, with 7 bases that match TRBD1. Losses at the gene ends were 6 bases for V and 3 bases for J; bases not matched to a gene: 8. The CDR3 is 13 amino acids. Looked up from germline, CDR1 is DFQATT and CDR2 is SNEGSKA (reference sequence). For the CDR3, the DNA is TGCAGTGCGCCAGGGGGTCCCTACTACGAGCAGTACTTC. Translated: CSAPGGPYYEQYF.

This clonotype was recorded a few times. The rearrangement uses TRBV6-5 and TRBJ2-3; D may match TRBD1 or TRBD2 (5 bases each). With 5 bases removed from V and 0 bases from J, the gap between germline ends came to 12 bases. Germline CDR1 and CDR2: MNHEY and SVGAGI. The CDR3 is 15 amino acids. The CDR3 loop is CASSRGGGSTDTQYF. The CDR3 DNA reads TGTGCCAGCAGTAGGGGTGGGGGTAGCACAGATACGCAGTATTTT.

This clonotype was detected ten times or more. The CDR3 here is CSAVPGGSQPQHF. Here the CDR3 DNA reads TGCAGTGCCGTACCAGGTGGGTCTCAGCCCCAGCATTTT. The rearrangement joins TRBV20-1 to TRBJ1-5; D ambiguous. Germline CDR1 DFQATT, CDR2 SNEGSKA (reference sequence). This CDR3 is built from 13 residues. Trimming pared 6 bases from V and 6 bases from J, leaving 15 bases between.

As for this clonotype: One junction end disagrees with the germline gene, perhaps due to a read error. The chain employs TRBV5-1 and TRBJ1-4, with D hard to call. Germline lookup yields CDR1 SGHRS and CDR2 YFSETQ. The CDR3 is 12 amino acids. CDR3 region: CASSLRPRKLFF. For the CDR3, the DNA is TGTGCCAGCAGCTTGAGGCCGAGAAAACTGTTTTTT.

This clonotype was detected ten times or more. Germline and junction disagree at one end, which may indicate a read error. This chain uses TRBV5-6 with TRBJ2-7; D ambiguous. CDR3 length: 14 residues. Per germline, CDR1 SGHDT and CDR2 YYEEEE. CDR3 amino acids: CASSLGIRSYGQYF. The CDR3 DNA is TGTGCCAGCAGCTTGGGAATAAGATCCTACGGGCAGTACTTC.

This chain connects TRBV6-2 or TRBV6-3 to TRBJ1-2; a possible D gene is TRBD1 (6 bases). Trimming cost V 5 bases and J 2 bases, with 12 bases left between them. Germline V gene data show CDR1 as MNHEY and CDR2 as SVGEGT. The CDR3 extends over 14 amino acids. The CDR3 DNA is TGTGCCAGCAGTCCTCGACAGGTCAACTATGGCTACACCTTC. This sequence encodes CASSPRQVNYGYTF.